This entry is about one TCR beta chain. This clone's antigen is unknown. Per-base qualities were not stored, and no clone one base away is much larger. The High Capacity cDNA Reverse Transcription Kit was used to reverse transcribe all of the isolated RNA, meaning that expressed TCRB transcripts were what got sequenced. Naive, central memory and regulatory T cell samples underwent deep immunoSEQ sequencing, averaging roughly 3.3 million total reads per sample. Sorted cells were lysed in RLT buffer and RNA was extracted with DNase-treated RNeasy Micro or Mini kits, depending on cell number. To prevent cross-contamination, every cell subset was processed on its own, while patient and healthy donor samples were processed together. The immunoSEQ multiplex PCR was used to amplify TCRB sequences from cDNA, yielding 87-bp fragments that span the CDR3 region. Sequencing of the amplicons was done on the Illumina HiSeq platform. The paper's data handling went like this. PCR bias was corrected computationally using synthetic template baselines, and reads within Hamming distance 2 were collapsed, with unmergeable singletons discarded. Reads were aligned against IMGT to assign V, D and J genes, CDR3 length and insertions or deletions at six rearrangement sites. Clonotype counts were normalized to sorted cell number within each subset before computing true diversity and Gini coefficients with the tcR R package. Repertoire sharing was quantified using the overlap coefficient calculated on TCRB nucleotide sequences. Out-of-frame TCRB sequences from naive cells were analyzed to stand in for the pre-selection repertoire. Here the immuneACCESS table is served through TCRdb, limited to in-frame sequences with V and J called. Missing clones are a known gap in these copies; in checked studies unresolved V genes cover under half, and the rest lacks a known reason. Clone size and V and J calls were adopted from that table, with D and trimming inferred from the DNA. Counted in this sample were 350,000 to 450,000 clones; about 16% of them appeared once. The top ten constitute roughly 0.019% of the sample.

Each donor gave one peripheral blood draw, averaging roughly 100 mL, which was collected into heparinised tubes. A BD FACSAria II was used to sort naive, central memory, regulatory and stem cell-like memory CD4+ T cells with a panel that included CD45RO, CCR7, CD25, CD127, CD95 and CD27. Purity was above 95% for every sorted population. PBMCs were isolated right away by Lymphoprep density gradient centrifugation and were stained directly, without culture. So that batch effects would be minimized, each experiment stained and sorted samples in pairs, pairing one healthy donor with one patient. The sample originates from a study of beta chain features in type 1 diabetes (dated by TCRdb to about 2018). Background for the entire study: Patients and healthy donors did not differ in mean age, gender distribution, total cell number or subset yield. A total of around 110,000,000 sorted cells were examined across all samples, and a strong correlation was observed between cell number per subset and RNA yield. In the study, recently diagnosed type 1 diabetes patients and matched healthy donors were compared on the TCRB repertoires of their sorted circulating CD4+ T cell subsets. Naive and central memory subsets were obtained from all 28 donors, but regulatory and stem cell-like memory subsets were isolated from only 8 patients and 8 healthy donors. Overall study outcomes, separate from this receptor: The naive, central memory and regulatory TCRB repertoires appeared to resemble one another more closely among patients than among healthy donors. At VDJ recombination sites, patients with type 1 diabetes made fewer insertions and deleted more nucleotides, a pattern implying thymic rearrangement abnormalities. Because cDNA was sequenced instead of genomic DNA, highly expressing activated cells could be over-represented, though the groups showed no difference in activation or CD3 levels. Only small numbers of individuals were included in the HLA sub-analyses, which left unresolved whether HLA type had any influence on TCRB rearrangement. Type 1 diabetes patients showed a moderate but significant shortening of TCRB CDR3 length in all four CD4+ subsets. PCR may preferentially amplify shorter templates, but because patient and control samples were amplified and corrected together, any resulting skew would affect both groups equally.

CDR3 length: 14 amino acids, cysteine to phenylalanine. This entry keeps only the CDR3 DNA: 42 bases, framed from base 1. V loses 2 bases at its end and J loses 3 bases; junction bases beyond the gene matches: 0. CDR1 and CDR2 were assigned from the germline V gene as ENHRY and SYGVKD. The sample taken for sequencing was naive CD4+ T cells from blood. This specimen's cell subset or site label, per the study, means: true naive CD4+ T cells. The sequence joins TRBV10-3 to TRBJ2-7; 11 junctional bases match TRBD2. The clonotype originates from a woman aged 18-29 years in good health. The DNA reads TGTGCCATCAGTGAGCTAGCGGGAGGCTACGAGCAGTACTTC. Its amino acids are CAISELAGGYEQYF.